The TCR beta chain under discussion was sequenced for a study of beta chain features in type 1 diabetes. The study's findings and limits: Healthy donors had naive, central memory and Treg TCRB repertoires that appeared less similar than those seen among patients. In all four CD4+ subsets, TCRB CDR3 length was significantly, moderately reduced in type 1 diabetes.

This clone turned up a few times. The antigen is undetermined. Reverse transcribing all isolated RNA meant expressed TCRB transcripts were sequenced. Read counts averaged around 3.6 million for samples of naive, central memory and regulatory T cells. This table comes from immunoSEQ multiplex PCR, and its TCRdb copy is limited to in-frame clones, with some not included. Of under 200,000 clones in the sample, 6.5% to 8.5% were seen once. Germline lookup yields CDR1 KGHSY and CDR2 FQNENV. V was trimmed by 4 bases and J by 8 bases, leaving 11 bases between them. The CDR3 runs 12 residues. Averaging about 120 mL, one heparinised blood draw was given by each donor.

What was sequenced was central memory CD4+ T cells from blood. The chain combines TRBV16 with TRBJ1-2, with D possibly TRBD1 on 5 matching bases. This TCR derives from a young woman with type 1 diabetes. CDR3 nucleotide sequence: TGTGCCAGCAGCCTCAGGGAGGGCGGCTACACCTTC. Residues: CASSLREGGYTF.